A selection of T cell receptor beta chains follows, all from one sample in a study of shared clonotypes between healthy human individuals. Using immunoSEQ multiplex PCR, the repertoire was profiled, and TCRdb retains in-frame clones only, with some absent. The table lists roughly 220,000 clones, 50% to 75% of them singletons. Specimen: memory CD4+ T cells sorted from blood. These receptors originate from a man aged 30 to 45 in good health. Each CDR3 is given with its conserved first and last residue. The D gene is left open where the match is weak. Some rows mark clone size as missing; the rest say once, few, many or name a class of expanded clone.

v_call	clone_size	d_call	j_call	cdr3_aa	cdr3_nt
TRBV20-1	few	NA	TRBJ2-7	CSASGPYEQYF	TGCAGTGCTAGTGGGCCTTACGAGCAGTACTTC
TRBV9	NA	TRBD2	TRBJ2-3	CASSVEWASGNHPDTQYF	TGTGCCAGCAGCGTAGAATGGGCTAGCGGGAACCATCCAGATACGCAGTATTTT
TRBV10-2	NA	NA	TRBJ2-6	CASSHPGRISGANVLTF	TGCGCCAGCAGTCACCCCGGACGGATCTCTGGGGCCAACGTCCTGACTTTC
TRBV7-2	NA	NA	TRBJ2-1	CASSLNALEQFF	TGTGCCAGCAGCTTAAATGCGCTCGAGCAGTTCTTC
TRBV5-4	NA	NA	TRBJ2-7	CASSPRAPPTYEQYF	TGTGCCAGCAGCCCGCGAGCCCCCCCTACCTACGAGCAGTACTTC
TRBV7-9	NA	TRBD2	TRBJ2-7	CASSLTFGTGTSGSEQYF	TGTGCCAGCAGCCTTACTTTCGGAACCGGGACTAGCGGGAGCGAGCAGTACTTC
TRBV7-2	NA	NA	TRBJ2-5	CASSSGTGETQYF	TGTGCCAGCAGCTCCGGGACCGGAGAGACCCAGTACTTC
TRBV5-6	few	NA	TRBJ1-4	CASSHVRGTNEKLFF	TGTGCCAGCAGCCACGTGAGAGGGACTAATGAAAAACTGTTTTTT
TRBV27	NA	NA	TRBJ2-3	CASSSPGPLGSTDTQYF	TGTGCCAGCAGTTCCCCGGGACCCTTGGGAAGCACAGATACGCAGTATTTT
TRBV6-1	NA	NA	TRBJ1-5	CASSLGVTQPQHF	TGTGCCAGCAGCCTAGGGGTGACTCAGCCCCAGCATTTT
TRBV28	NA	NA	TRBJ1-3	CASSYPGSGNTIYF	TGTGCCAGCAGTTATCCGGGCTCTGGAAACACCATATATTTT
TRBV7-8	few	TRBD1	TRBJ2-7	CASSRTGYEQYF	TGTGCCAGCAGCCGGACAGGGTACGAGCAGTACTTC
TRBV18	few	NA	TRBJ1-5	CASSNTGGANQPQHF	TGTGCCAGCTCAAACACAGGTGGGGCTAATCAGCCCCAGCATTTT
TRBV9	many	NA	TRBJ2-5	CASSGGKERGYQETQYF	TGTGCCAGCAGCGGGGGAAAGGAACGGGGTTACCAAGAGACCCAGTACTTC
TRBV7-9	NA	NA	TRBJ1-4	CASSDLKALSEKLFF	TGTGCCAGCAGCGACCTTAAGGCCCTTAGTGAAAAACTGTTTTTT
TRBV19	NA	NA	TRBJ1-4	CASRLVGAGEKLFF	TGTGCCAGTAGGCTCGTGGGGGCCGGTGAAAAACTGTTTTTT
TRBV18	NA	TRBD2	TRBJ2-1	CASSPPGEGQFF	TGTGCCAGCTCACCCCCGGGGGAGGGGCAGTTCTTC
TRBV6-5	NA	NA	TRBJ1-5	CASSSSYQPQHF	TGTGCCAGCAGTTCCTCATATCAGCCCCAGCATTTT
TRBV20-1	few	NA	TRBJ2-1	CSAEEKNEQFF	TGCAGTGCTGAAGAGAAGAATGAGCAGTTCTTC
TRBV6-1	NA	NA	TRBJ1-5	CASSEGPRPYQPQHF	TGTGCCAGCAGTGAAGGGCCAAGGCCTTATCAGCCCCAGCATTTT
TRBV3-2	NA	NA	TRBJ1-4	CASREVFF	TGTGCCAGCAGAGAGGTGTTTTTT
TRBV10-2	NA	NA	TRBJ2-1	CASSESRTYEQFF	TGCGCCAGCAGTGAGTCAAGGACGTATGAGCAGTTCTTC
TRBV10-2	few	NA	TRBJ2-7	CASSDRDIVAYEQYF	TGCGCCAGCAGTGACAGGGATATCGTTGCCTACGAGCAGTACTTC
TRBV5-4	once	NA	TRBJ2-1	CASSPGGVSTISYNEQFF	TGTGCCAGCAGCCCCGGGGGAGTCAGCACCATCTCCTACAATGAGCAGTTCTTC
TRBV7-9	NA	TRBD1	TRBJ1-5	CASSRGTGTQQPQHF	TGTGCCAGCAGCCGCGGGACAGGGACACAGCAGCCCCAGCATTTT
TRBV11-2	NA	NA	TRBJ1-4	CASSRTTTNEKLFF	TGTGCCAGCAGCCGGACAACAACTAATGAAAAACTGTTTTTT
TRBV7-8	NA	NA	TRBJ2-1	CASTRGGRASYNEQFF	TGTGCCAGTACCAGGGGGGGGAGGGCCTCTTACAATGAGCAGTTCTTC
TRBV14	NA	NA	TRBJ1-5	CASSLLGQNQPQHF	TGTGCCAGCAGCCTCCTCGGTCAGAATCAGCCCCAGCATTTT
TRBV7-8	NA	TRBD1	TRBJ1-5	CASSHRTTGDYSNQPQHF	TGTGCCAGCAGCCACCGTACGACAGGGGACTATAGCAATCAGCCCCAGCATTTT
TRBV19	NA	NA	TRBJ2-3	CASRKTASTDTQYF	TGTGCCAGTAGGAAGACGGCTAGCACAGATACGCAGTATTTT
TRBV5-1	NA	NA	TRBJ2-5	CASSFSLASETQYF	TGCGCCAGCAGCTTCTCGCTAGCGTCGGAGACCCAGTACTTC
TRBV7-9	few	NA	TRBJ1-5	CASSQGQINQPQHF	TGTGCCAGCAGCCAAGGACAGATTAATCAGCCCCAGCATTTT
TRBV29-1	few	NA	TRBJ2-3	CSVVLSTDTQYF	TGCAGCGTTGTCCTTAGCACAGATACGCAGTATTTT
TRBV5-1	few	TRBD1	TRBJ2-7	CASSFPRTGGGLAAMYEQYF	TGCGCCAGCAGCTTCCCGCGGACAGGGGGCGGGCTAGCGGCCATGTACGAGCAGTACTTC
TRBV2	few	TRBD1	TRBJ2-1	CASIPSGQGQNNEQFF	TGTGCCAGCATCCCCTCGGGACAGGGGCAAAACAATGAGCAGTTCTTC
TRBV6-1	NA	NA	TRBJ2-1	CASTSRPTVYNEQFF	TGTGCCAGCACTTCGAGACCTACCGTATACAATGAGCAGTTCTTC
TRBV5-4	NA	TRBD1	TRBJ1-2	CASSYQGADYGYTF	TGTGCCAGCAGCTACCAGGGGGCTGACTATGGCTACACCTTC
TRBV5-4	NA	NA	TRBJ2-1	CASSRSGSGVYNEQFF	TGTGCCAGCAGCCGTTCAGGGTCAGGGGTGTACAATGAGCAGTTCTTC
TRBV6-1	NA	NA	TRBJ1-4	CASSEAGITTNEKLFF	TGTGCCAGCAGTGAAGCAGGAATTACAACTAATGAAAAACTGTTTTTT
TRBV6-4	NA	TRBD2	TRBJ2-1	CASSDGLAGVFF	TGTGCCAGCAGTGACGGTCTAGCGGGAGTGTTCTTC
TRBV7-2	once	TRBD2	TRBJ2-1	CASSLLAGGSNEQFF	TGTGCCAGCAGCCTCCTAGCGGGAGGTTCAAATGAGCAGTTCTTC
TRBV15	NA	TRBD1	TRBJ2-1	CATSRDRTGGGEQFF	TGTGCCACCAGCAGAGACCGGACAGGGGGCGGTGAGCAGTTCTTC
TRBV19	NA	TRBD1	TRBJ2-1	CASSTRTGVSSYNEQFF	TGTGCCAGTAGTACAAGGACAGGGGTCAGCTCCTACAATGAGCAGTTCTTC
TRBV6-5	NA	NA	TRBJ1-5	CASSYSGARDQPQHF	TGTGCCAGCAGTTACTCAGGGGCCAGAGATCAGCCCCAGCATTTT
TRBV19	NA	TRBD2	TRBJ2-3	CASSIRLAGNTQYF	TGTGCCAGTAGTATAAGACTAGCGGGGAATACGCAGTATTTT
TRBV28	NA	NA	TRBJ2-1	CASSLNGVGPGTNEQFF	TGTGCCAGCAGCCTAAACGGGGTTGGCCCGGGGACCAATGAGCAGTTCTTC
TRBV25-1	once	TRBD1	TRBJ1-1	CASEEGADTEAFF	TGTGCCAGCGAGGAGGGGGCGGACACTGAAGCTTTCTTT
TRBV5-1	NA	NA	TRBJ2-1	CASSLSANNEQFF	TGCGCCAGCAGCTTGTCGGCAAACAATGAGCAGTTCTTC
TRBV5-1	NA	TRBD2	TRBJ2-7	CASSFGLAGVKEQYF	TGCGCCAGCAGCTTCGGACTAGCGGGAGTCAAGGAGCAGTACTTC
TRBV27	NA	NA	TRBJ2-3	CASSLRGVGTDTQYF	TGTGCCAGCAGTCTTAGGGGGGTCGGGACAGATACGCAGTATTTT
TRBV9	NA	TRBD1	TRBJ2-7	CASSRQGTTRAEQYF	TGTGCCAGCAGCCGACAGGGTACTACCAGGGCCGAGCAGTACTTC
TRBV6-1	NA	NA	TRBJ2-7	CASCKGRTYEQYF	TGTGCCAGCTGTAAAGGCAGGACCTACGAGCAGTACTTC
TRBV30	many	NA	TRBJ2-1	CAWSVLAYNEQFF	TGTGCCTGGAGTGTACTAGCTTACAATGAGCAGTTCTTC
TRBV28	NA	NA	TRBJ2-7	CASWSTTQGFSYEQYF	TGTGCCAGCTGGTCGACGACGCAGGGGTTCTCCTACGAGCAGTACTTC
TRBV5-1	NA	NA	TRBJ2-2	CASNPLGTGELFF	TGCGCCAGCAACCCCTTGGGTACCGGGGAGCTGTTTTTT
TRBV5-1	NA	TRBD1	TRBJ1-1	CASSHAGQGNTEAFF	TGCGCCAGCAGCCACGCGGGACAGGGGAACACTGAAGCTTTCTTT
TRBV30	NA	NA	TRBJ1-3	CAWRPGGGNTIYF	TGTGCCTGGAGACCCGGCGGGGGAAACACCATATATTTT
TRBV7-2	NA	NA	TRBJ2-5	CASSLGAETQYF	TGTGCCAGCAGCTTAGGGGCAGAGACCCAGTACTTC
TRBV29-1	NA	NA	TRBJ2-5	CSVEDMRGRETQYF	TGCAGCGTTGAAGATATGAGGGGCCGGGAGACCCAGTACTTC